This T cell receptor (beta chain) was observed in a study of blood T cell repertoires in COVID-19. The wider study: Two negative PCRs, clearance, or symptom resolution had been documented for recovered Cohort 3 donors.

Only one count was recorded for this clone. Here immunoSEQ multiplex PCR was the method, and the copy in TCRdb shows in-frame clones only, minus some. The data contain some 220,000 clones, 80% to 90% of them singletons. V lost 0 bases, J lost 9 bases, and 8 bases stayed unmatched. CDR1 is MNHEY, CDR2 SVGAGI, per germline. There are 16 residues in the CDR3. The V call is TRBV6-5, the J call TRBJ2-1; TRBD2 matches at 10 bases. The clonotype originates from a woman between 50 and 59 years old in a cohort exposed to, infected with or recovered from COVID-19 (not recorded which). The sequencing sample was made of PBMCs or T cells enriched from blood (not recorded which). CDR3 sequence reads: CASSYSGSGGLSEQFF. The CDR3 DNA reads TGTGCCAGCAGTTACTCGGGTAGCGGGGGGCTCAGTGAGCAGTTCTTC.